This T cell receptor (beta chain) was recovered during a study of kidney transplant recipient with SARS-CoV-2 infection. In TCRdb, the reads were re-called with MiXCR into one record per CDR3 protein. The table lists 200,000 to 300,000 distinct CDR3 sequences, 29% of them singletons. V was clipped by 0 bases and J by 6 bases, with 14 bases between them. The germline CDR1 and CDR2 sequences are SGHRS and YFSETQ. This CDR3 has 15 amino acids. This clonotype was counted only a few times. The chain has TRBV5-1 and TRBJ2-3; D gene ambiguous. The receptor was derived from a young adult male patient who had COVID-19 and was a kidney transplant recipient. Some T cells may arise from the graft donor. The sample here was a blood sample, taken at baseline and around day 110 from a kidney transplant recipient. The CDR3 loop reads CASSLASLPGDTQYF. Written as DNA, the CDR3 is TGCGCCAGCAGCTTGGCGTCCCTTCCCGGGGATACGCAGTATTTT.